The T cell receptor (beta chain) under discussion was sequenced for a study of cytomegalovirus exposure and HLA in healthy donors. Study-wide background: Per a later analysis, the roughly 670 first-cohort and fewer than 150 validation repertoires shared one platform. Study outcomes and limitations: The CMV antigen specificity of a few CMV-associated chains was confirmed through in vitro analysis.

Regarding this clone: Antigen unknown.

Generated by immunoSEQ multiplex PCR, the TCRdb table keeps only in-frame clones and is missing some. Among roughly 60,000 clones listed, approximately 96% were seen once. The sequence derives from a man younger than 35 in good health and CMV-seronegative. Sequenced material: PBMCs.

CDR3 loop: CASRDKITDTQYF. CDR3 coding DNA: TGTGCCAGCAGAGACAAAATCACAGATACGCAGTATTTT. The chain is built from TRBV6-1 and TRBJ2-3; the D is unclear. CDR1 is MNHNS and CDR2 is SASEGT in the germline V gene. V gave up 6 bases and J gave up 2 bases, with 9 bases separating them. This CDR3 is 13 amino acids long.